This TCR beta chain was sequenced for a study of blood T cell repertoires in COVID-19. Repertoires were generated with immunoSEQ multiplex PCR, while TCRdb's copy carries only in-frame clones and drops some. The table lists around 300,000 clones, roughly 86% of them singletons. This CDR3 spans 15 amino acids. The V and J ends lost 4 bases and 0 bases respectively, with 10 bases between them. Germline V CDR1 and CDR2: LGHNA, YSLEER. This chain links TRBV4-3 with TRBJ2-1; D unresolved. The sequence came from a woman in her twenties or thirties who had recovered from COVID-19. The sequenced sample consisted of peripheral blood. The chain's CDR3 is CASSPAHVSYNEQFF. The CDR3 DNA sequence: TGCGCCAGCAGCCCCGCGCATGTCTCCTACAATGAGCAGTTCTTC.